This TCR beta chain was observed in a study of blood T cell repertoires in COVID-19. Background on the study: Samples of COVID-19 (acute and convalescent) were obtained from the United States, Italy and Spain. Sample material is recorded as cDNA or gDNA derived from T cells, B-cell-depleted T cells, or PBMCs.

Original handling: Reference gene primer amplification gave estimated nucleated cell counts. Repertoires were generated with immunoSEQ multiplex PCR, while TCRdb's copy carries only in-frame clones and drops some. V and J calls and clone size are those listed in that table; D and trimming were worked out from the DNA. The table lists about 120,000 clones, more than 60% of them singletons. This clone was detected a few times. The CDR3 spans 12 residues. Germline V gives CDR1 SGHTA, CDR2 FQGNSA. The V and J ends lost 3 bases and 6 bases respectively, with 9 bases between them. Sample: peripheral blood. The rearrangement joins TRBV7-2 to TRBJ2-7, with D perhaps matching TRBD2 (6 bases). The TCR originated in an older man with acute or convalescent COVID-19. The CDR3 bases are TGTGCCAGCAGCTTGAATAGCGGCGAGCAGTACTTC. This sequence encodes CASSLNSGEQYF.